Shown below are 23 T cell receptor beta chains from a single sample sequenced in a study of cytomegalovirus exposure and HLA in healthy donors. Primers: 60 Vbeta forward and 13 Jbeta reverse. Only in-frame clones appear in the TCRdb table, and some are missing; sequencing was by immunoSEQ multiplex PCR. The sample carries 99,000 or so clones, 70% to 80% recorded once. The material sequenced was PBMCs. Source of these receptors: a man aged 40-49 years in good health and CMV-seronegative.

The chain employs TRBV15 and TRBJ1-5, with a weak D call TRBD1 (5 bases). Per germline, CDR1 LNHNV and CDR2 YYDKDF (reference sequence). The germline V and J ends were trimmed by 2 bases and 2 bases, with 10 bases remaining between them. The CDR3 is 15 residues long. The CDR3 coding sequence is TGTGCCACCAGCAGACGGGGGTCGGGCAATCAGCCCCAGCATTTT. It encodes CATSRRGSGNQPQHF. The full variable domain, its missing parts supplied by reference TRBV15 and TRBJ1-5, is DAMVIQNPRYQVTQFGKPVTLSCSQTLNHNVMYWYQQKSSQAPKLLFHYYDKDFNNEADTPDNFQSRRPNTSFCFLDIRSPGLGDTAMYLCATSRRGSGNQPQHFGDGTRLSIL.

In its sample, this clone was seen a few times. The CDR3 bases are TGCGCCAGCAGCCAGATAGCGGGGCTGGAGACCCAGTACTTC. Translation: CASSQIAGLETQYF. The chain combines TRBV4-1 with TRBJ2-5, with 8 bases fitting TRBD2. Trimming took 3 bases from V and 5 from J; bases not matched to a gene: 5. This CDR3 is 14 amino acids long. Germline V CDR1 and CDR2: MGHRA, YSYEKL.

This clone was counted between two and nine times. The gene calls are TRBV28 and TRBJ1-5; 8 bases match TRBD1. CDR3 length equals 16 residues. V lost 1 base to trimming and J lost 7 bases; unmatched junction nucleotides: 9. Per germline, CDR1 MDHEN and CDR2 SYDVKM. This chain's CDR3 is CASSLSVTGVGQPQHF. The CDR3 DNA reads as TGTGCCAGCAGTTTATCGGTGACAGGGGTCGGGCAGCCCCAGCATTTT.

As DNA, the CDR3 is TGTGCCAGCAGTTACTCGGCTTCAGGGGGCAGCACTGAAGCTTTCTTT. The encoded protein is CASSYSASGGSTEAFF. The chain combines TRBV6-5 with TRBJ1-1; 8 positions match TRBD1. Germline V lookup: CDR1 MNHEY, CDR2 SVGAGI. J lost 4 bases, V lost 0 bases, and 7 bases had no gene match. CDR3 length equals 16 residues.

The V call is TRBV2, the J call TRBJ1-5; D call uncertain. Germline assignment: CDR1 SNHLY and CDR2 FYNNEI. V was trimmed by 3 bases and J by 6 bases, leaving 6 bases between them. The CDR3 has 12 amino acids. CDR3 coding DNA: TGTGCCAGCAGTGACCGGGGTCAGCCCCAGCATTTT. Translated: CASSDRGQPQHF.

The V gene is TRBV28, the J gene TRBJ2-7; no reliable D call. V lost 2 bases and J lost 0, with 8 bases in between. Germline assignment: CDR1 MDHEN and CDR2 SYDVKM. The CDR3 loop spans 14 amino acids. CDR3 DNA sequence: TGTGCCAGCAGTTTAGATGGTAGCTCCTACGAGCAGTACTTC. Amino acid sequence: CASSLDGSSYEQYF.

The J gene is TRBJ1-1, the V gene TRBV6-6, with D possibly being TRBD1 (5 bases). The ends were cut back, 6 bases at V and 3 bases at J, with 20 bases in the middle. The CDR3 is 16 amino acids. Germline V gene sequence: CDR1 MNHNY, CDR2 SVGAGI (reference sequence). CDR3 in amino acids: CASSPKEREGDTEAFF. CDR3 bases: TGTGCCAGCAGCCCAAAAGAGCGGGAAGGGGACACTGAAGCTTTCTTT.

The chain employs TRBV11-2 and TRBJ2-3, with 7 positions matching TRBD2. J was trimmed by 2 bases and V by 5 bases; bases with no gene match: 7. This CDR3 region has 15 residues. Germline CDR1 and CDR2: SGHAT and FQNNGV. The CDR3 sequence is CASSGSGSLTDTQYF. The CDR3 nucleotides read TGTGCCAGCAGCGGTAGCGGGTCCCTCACAGATACGCAGTATTTT.

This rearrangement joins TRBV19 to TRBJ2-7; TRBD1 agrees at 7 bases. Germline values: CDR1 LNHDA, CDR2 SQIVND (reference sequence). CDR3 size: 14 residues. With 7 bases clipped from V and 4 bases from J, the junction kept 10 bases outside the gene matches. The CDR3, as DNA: TGTGCCAGTACCCCGAACAGGGGTGGGTACGAGCAGTACTTC. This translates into CASTPNRGGYEQYF.

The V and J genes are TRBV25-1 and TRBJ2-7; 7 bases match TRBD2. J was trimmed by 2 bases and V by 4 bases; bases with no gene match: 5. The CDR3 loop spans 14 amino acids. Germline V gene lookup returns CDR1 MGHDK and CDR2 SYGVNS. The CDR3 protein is CASSGLAGPYEQYF. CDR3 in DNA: TGTGCCAGCAGTGGGTTAGCGGGCCCCTACGAGCAGTACTTC.

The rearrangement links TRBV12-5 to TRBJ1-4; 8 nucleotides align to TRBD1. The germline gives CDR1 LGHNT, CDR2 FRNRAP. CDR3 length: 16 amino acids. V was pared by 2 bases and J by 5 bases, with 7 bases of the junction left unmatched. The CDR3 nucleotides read TGTGCTAGTGGTTTGACTACCGGGACAGGAAATGAAAAACTGTTTTTT. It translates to CASGLTTGTGNEKLFF.

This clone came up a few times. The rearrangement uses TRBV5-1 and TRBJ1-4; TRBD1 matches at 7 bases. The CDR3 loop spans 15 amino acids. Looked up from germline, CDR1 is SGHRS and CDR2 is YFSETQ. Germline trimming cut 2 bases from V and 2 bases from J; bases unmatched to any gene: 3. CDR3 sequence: CASSFQTGTNEKLFF. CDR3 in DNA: TGCGCCAGCAGCTTTCAGACAGGGACTAATGAAAAACTGTTTTTT.

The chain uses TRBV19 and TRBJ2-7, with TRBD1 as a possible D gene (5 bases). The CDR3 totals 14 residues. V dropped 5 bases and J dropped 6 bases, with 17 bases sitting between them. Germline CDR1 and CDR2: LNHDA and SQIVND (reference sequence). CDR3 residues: CASSLIGQNAEQYF. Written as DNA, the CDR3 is TGTGCCAGTAGTTTGATAGGACAAAATGCCGAGCAGTACTTC.

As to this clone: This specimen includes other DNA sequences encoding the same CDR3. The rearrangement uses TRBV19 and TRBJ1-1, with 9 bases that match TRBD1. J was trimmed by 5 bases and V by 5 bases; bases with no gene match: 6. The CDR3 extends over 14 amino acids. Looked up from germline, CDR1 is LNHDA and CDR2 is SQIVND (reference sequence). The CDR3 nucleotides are TGTGCCAGTAGTGCAGGGACAGGGCGAACTGAAGCTTTCTTT. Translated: CASSAGTGRTEAFF.

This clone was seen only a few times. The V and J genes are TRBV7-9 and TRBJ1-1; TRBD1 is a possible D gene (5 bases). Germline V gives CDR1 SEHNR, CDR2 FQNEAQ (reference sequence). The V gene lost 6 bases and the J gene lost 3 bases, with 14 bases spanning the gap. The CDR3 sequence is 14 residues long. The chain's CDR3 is CASSRRDGYTEAFF. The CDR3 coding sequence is TGTGCCAGCAGTCGGAGGGACGGATACACTGAAGCTTTCTTT.

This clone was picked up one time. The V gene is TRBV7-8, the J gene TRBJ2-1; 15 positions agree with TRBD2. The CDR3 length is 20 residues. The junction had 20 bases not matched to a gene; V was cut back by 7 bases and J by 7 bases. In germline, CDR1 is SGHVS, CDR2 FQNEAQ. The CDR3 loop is CASTPSRRTSGRAEGNEQFF. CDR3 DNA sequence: TGTGCCAGCACCCCAAGCCGTAGGACTAGCGGGAGGGCTGAGGGGAATGAGCAGTTCTTC.

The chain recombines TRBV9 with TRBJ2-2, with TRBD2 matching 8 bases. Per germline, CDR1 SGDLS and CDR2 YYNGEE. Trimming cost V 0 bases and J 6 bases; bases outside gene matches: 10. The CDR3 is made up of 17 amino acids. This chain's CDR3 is CASSVGVGGVVAGELFF. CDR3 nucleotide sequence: TGTGCCAGCAGCGTAGGTGTCGGGGGGGTTGTCGCCGGGGAGCTGTTTTTT.

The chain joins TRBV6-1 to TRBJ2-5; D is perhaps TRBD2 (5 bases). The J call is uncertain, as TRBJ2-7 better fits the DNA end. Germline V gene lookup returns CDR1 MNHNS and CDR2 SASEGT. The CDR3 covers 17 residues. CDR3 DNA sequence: TGTGCCAGCAGTGAAGGGACTGCGCTCAGCTGGTTCGCCGAGCAGTACTTC. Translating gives CASSEGTALSWFAEQYF.

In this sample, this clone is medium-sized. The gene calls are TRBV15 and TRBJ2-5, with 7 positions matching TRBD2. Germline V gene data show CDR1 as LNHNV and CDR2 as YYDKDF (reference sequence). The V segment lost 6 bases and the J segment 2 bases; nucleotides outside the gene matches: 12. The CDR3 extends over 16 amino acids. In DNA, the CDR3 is TGTGCCACCAGAGTCGGGCGGGCTAGCGGACAAGAGACCCAGTACTTC. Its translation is CATRVGRASGQETQYF.

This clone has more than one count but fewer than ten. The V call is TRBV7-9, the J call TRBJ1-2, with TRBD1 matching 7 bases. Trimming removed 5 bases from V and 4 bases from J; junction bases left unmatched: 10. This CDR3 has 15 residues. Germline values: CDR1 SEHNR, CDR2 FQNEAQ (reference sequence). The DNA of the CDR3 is TGTGCCAGCAGCCCAGACAGGGTGGCTACCTATGGCTACACCTTC. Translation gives CASSPDRVATYGYTF.

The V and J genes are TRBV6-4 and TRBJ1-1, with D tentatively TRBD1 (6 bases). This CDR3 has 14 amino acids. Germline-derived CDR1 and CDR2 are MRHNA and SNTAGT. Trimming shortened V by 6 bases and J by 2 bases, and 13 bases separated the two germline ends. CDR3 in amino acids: CASRVGAQNTEAFF. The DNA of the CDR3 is TGTGCCAGCAGGGTGGGGGCGCAAAACACTGAAGCTTTCTTT.

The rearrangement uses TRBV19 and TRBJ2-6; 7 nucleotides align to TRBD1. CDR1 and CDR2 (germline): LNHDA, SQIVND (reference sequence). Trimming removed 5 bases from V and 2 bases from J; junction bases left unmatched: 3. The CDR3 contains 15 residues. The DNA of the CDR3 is TGTGCCAGTAGTTTACAGGGGACTGGGGCCAACGTCCTGACTTTC. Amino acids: CASSLQGTGANVLTF.

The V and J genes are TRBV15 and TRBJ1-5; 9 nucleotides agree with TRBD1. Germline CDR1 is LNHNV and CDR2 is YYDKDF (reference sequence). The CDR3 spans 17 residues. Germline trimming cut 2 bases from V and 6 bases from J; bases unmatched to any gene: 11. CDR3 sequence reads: CATSRSILQGAGQPQHF. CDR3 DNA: TGTGCCACCAGCAGATCTATATTACAGGGGGCTGGTCAGCCCCAGCATTTT.